The 8 T cell receptor beta chains presented below share a single source sample, sequenced in a study of T cell responses to AZD1222 COVID-19 vaccine. The table came from immunoSEQ multiplex PCR; TCRdb's copy has only in-frame clones and leaves some out. This sample has around 160,000 clones, with 85% to 90% found just once. The sample in question was peripheral blood, obtained on day 0 of AZD1222 vaccination. These receptors came from an adult in good health.

The rearrangement joins TRBV12-3 or TRBV12-4 to TRBJ2-3; no clear D. With 5 bases removed from V and 2 bases from J, the gap between germline ends came to 5 bases. This CDR3 spans 12 amino acids. In nucleotides, the CDR3 is TGTGCCAGCAGTGCAGACACAGATACGCAGTATTTT. Amino acid sequence: CASSADTDTQYF.

In DNA form, the CDR3 reads TGTGCCAGCAGTCCCGGGACTAGCGGGAGCAGAATGTTTTCCGAGCAGTACTTC. This sequence encodes CASSPGTSGSRMFSEQYF. The chain links TRBV3-1 (or the pseudogene TRBV3-2) to TRBJ2-7; TRBD2 aligns across 14 bases. Trimming took 6 bases from V and 6 from J; bases not matched to a gene: 16. The CDR3 is 18 residues long. Germline-derived CDR1 and CDR2 are LGHDT and YNNKEL (reference sequence).

The chain has TRBV6-5 and TRBJ1-5, with D possibly being TRBD1 (5 bases). V was shortened by 11 bases and J by 11 bases, with 13 bases between the two germline ends. Per germline, CDR1 MNHEY and CDR2 SVGAGI. This CDR3 has 10 amino acids. The chain's CDR3 is CARHGGAQHF. Written as DNA, the CDR3 is TGTGCCCGTCATGGAGGGGCCCAGCATTTT.

The chain uses TRBV11-2 and TRBJ1-5; D is uncertain. In germline, CDR1 is SGHAT, CDR2 FQNNGV. The CDR3 sequence is 13 residues long. Trimming removed 3 bases at V and 5 bases at J, with 8 bases between. CDR3 in amino acids: CASSFTNDQPQHF. Here the CDR3 DNA reads TGTGCCAGCAGCTTTACAAATGATCAGCCCCAGCATTTT. The complete variable domain, with remaining parts taken from reference TRBV11-2 and TRBJ1-5, reads EAGVAQSPRYKIIEKRQSVAFWCNPISGHATLYWYQQILGQGPKLLIQFQNNGVVDDSQLPKDRFSAERLKGVDSTLKIQPAKLEDSAVYLCASSFTNDQPQHFGDGTRLSIL.

V and J are TRBV6-2 or TRBV6-3 and TRBJ2-2, with D perhaps assigned TRBD1 or TRBD2 (5 bases each). Trimming removed 6 bases at V and 7 bases at J, with 12 bases between. Germline lookup yields CDR1 MNHEY and CDR2 SVGEGT. This CDR3 contains 13 residues. The CDR3 here is CASSTEGHGELFF. Here the CDR3 DNA reads TGTGCCAGCAGCACCGAGGGGCACGGGGAGCTGTTTTTT.

The rearrangement uses TRBV10-3 and TRBJ2-5, with 7 bases aligning to TRBD1. Germline CDR1 ENHRY, CDR2 SYGVKD. With V trimmed by 2 bases and J by 7 bases, 16 bases remained unmatched. The CDR3 loop spans 17 amino acids. CDR3 nucleotides: TGTGCCATCAGTGAGCAAGGACAGGTTCCCCCTCCAAGGACCCAGTACTTC. It yields the protein CAISEQGQVPPPRTQYF.

The rearrangement joins TRBV11-2 to TRBJ2-7; D unresolved. CDR1 and CDR2 from the germline V gene are SGHAT and FQNNGV. Trimming stripped 5 bases from V and 6 bases from J, with 17 bases between. This CDR3 is built from 14 residues. The CDR3 sequence: CASSPRMGKGEQYF. CDR3 nucleotide sequence: TGTGCCAGCAGCCCCCGGATGGGTAAGGGCGAGCAGTACTTC.

This chain joins TRBV29-1 and TRBJ2-7, with D tentatively TRBD1 (7 bases). The germline V gene has CDR1 SQVTM and CDR2 ANQGSEA. V lost 3 bases and J 5 bases, leaving 14 bases between the germline ends. The CDR3 length is 13 residues. The CDR3 DNA follows: TGCAGCGTTGACCAGGCAGGGGGGAACGAGCAGTACTTC. Translated, it gives CSVDQAGGNEQYF.